The 20 T cell receptor beta chains listed next were all sequenced from one sample in a study of T cells after yellow fever vaccination. TCRdb reprocessed the 5' RACE reads with MiXCR, giving one entry per CDR3 protein. The data hold around 300,000 distinct CDR3 sequences, with approximately 4% observed a single time. Sequencing used PBMCs, obtained 5 days after the yellow fever booster vaccination. These receptor sequences come from a man between 18 and 29 years old who received the YFV17D yellow fever vaccine.

Many counts were recorded for this clonotype. The gene calls are TRBV19 and TRBJ2-3; D not resolved. V dropped 3 bases and J dropped 2 bases, with 6 bases sitting between them. Looked up from germline, CDR1 is LNHDA and CDR2 is SQIVND (reference sequence). This CDR3 contains 13 residues. The DNA for the CDR3 is TGTGCCAGTAGTATCGGGTTCACAGATACGCAGTATTTT. Residues: CASSIGFTDTQYF.

This clonotype occurred many times. The chain combines TRBV5-6 with TRBJ2-3; D is unclear. In germline, CDR1 is SGHDT, CDR2 YYEEEE. The CDR3 has 16 amino acids. Trimming took off 0 bases at V and 0 bases at J, with 11 bases between the two ends. CDR3 DNA sequence: TGTGCCAGCAGCTTGGTTAAGAGACGTAGCACAGATACGCAGTATTTT. This encodes CASSLVKRRSTDTQYF.

The chain uses TRBV6-1 and TRBJ2-1; 9 nucleotides agree with TRBD1. Trimming at V came to 5 bases and at J to 3 bases, leaving 2 bases not matched to a gene. CDR3 length equals 14 residues. Germline V gene sequence: CDR1 MNHNS, CDR2 SASEGT. Written as DNA, the CDR3 is TGTGCCAGCAGTTGGGGACAGGGCTACAATGAGCAGTTCTTC. This translates into CASSWGQGYNEQFF.

This clonotype was detected a few times. This sequence joins TRBV7-9 and TRBJ1-1; D remains unclear. Germline CDR1 and CDR2: SEHNR and FQNEAQ (reference sequence). The germline V and J ends were trimmed by 4 bases and 8 bases, with 8 bases remaining between them. The CDR3 totals 11 residues. The CDR3: CASSSSVEAFF. For the CDR3, the DNA is TGTGCCAGCAGCTCCTCGGTAGAAGCTTTCTTT.

This clonotype occurred a few times. The chain joins TRBV7-9 to TRBJ2-7; D is unclear. The germline V and J ends were trimmed by 0 bases and 1 base, with 16 bases remaining between them. Germline CDR1 is SEHNR and CDR2 is FQNEAQ (reference sequence). The CDR3 length is 17 residues. The CDR3 sequence: CASSLALGRVGSYEQYF. CDR3 sequence (DNA): TGTGCCAGCAGCTTAGCGCTTGGTAGGGTCGGGTCCTACGAGCAGTACTTC. Combining the CDR3 with reference TRBV7-9 and TRBJ2-7 gives the whole variable domain DTGVSQNPRHKITKRGQNVTFRCDPISEHNRLYWYRQTLGQGPEFLTYFQNEAQLEKSRLLSDRFSAERPKGSFSTLEIQRTEQGDSAMYLCASSLALGRVGSYEQYFGPGTRLTVT.

This clonotype appeared a few times. The V gene is TRBV9, the J gene TRBJ1-2; 8 nucleotides align to TRBD1. Germline trimming cut 0 bases from V and 8 bases from J; bases unmatched to any gene: 12. This CDR3 contains 16 residues. From germline, CDR1 is SGDLS and CDR2 YYNGEE. The CDR3 protein is CASSVDPSTGAEGYTF. CDR3 DNA sequence: TGTGCCAGCAGCGTAGATCCCTCGACAGGGGCGGAGGGCTACACCTTC.

This clonotype was picked up many times. This chain joins TRBV7-9 and TRBJ1-1; 7 bases align to TRBD1. Germline CDR1 and CDR2: SEHNR and FQNEAQ (reference sequence). The CDR3 is made up of 13 amino acids. J lost 4 bases, V lost 5 bases, and 4 bases had no gene match. The CDR3 protein is CASSRQGSTEAFF. CDR3 DNA sequence: TGTGCCAGCAGCCGACAGGGTTCCACTGAAGCTTTCTTT.

The chain uses TRBV20-1 and TRBJ1-4; D gene uncertain. Per germline, CDR1 DFQATT and CDR2 SNEGSKA (reference sequence). The CDR3 consists of 12 residues. Trimming removed 6 bases at V and 5 bases at J, with 10 bases between. For the CDR3, the DNA is TGCAGTGCCATGGGATGGAATGAAAAACTGTTTTTT. Translated, it gives CSAMGWNEKLFF.

This clonotype was observed at least ten times. The chain couples TRBV20-1 to TRBJ1-4; 8 bases are a match to TRBD1. Germline V gene lookup returns CDR1 DFQATT and CDR2 SNEGSKA (reference sequence). CDR3 size: 14 residues. In nucleotides, the CDR3 is TGCAGACCCGGACAGGGACGGGAAAATGAAAAACTGTTTTTT. Protein sequence: CRPGQGRENEKLFF.

The CDR3 spells CASTRGLAGYTDTQYF. As DNA, the CDR3 is TGTGCCAGCACCCGTGGACTAGCGGGGTACACAGATACGCAGTATTTT. The chain joins TRBV6-1 to TRBJ2-3, with 12 bases aligning to TRBD2. The junction had 7 bases not matched to a gene; V was cut back by 7 bases and J by 2 bases. The CDR3 has 16 residues. Germline CDR1 and CDR2: MNHNS and SASEGT.

V gene TRBV4-1 combines with J gene TRBJ2-2; D is ambiguous. The CDR3 sequence is 16 residues long. V gave up 4 bases and J gave up 0 bases, with 12 bases separating them. Germline V gene sequence: CDR1 MGHRA, CDR2 YSYEKL. This CDR3 reads CASSLNTASNTGELFF. CDR3 coding DNA: TGCGCCAGCAGCCTAAACACCGCTTCGAACACCGGGGAGCTGTTTTTT.

This clonotype was detected ten times or more. This CDR3 reads CASTSVRTGVPGELFF. The CDR3 nucleotides are TGTGCCAGCACCTCGGTCCGGACAGGGGTCCCCGGGGAGCTGTTTTTT. The chain couples TRBV7-9 to TRBJ2-2; 9 nucleotides align to TRBD1. This CDR3 comprises 16 residues. After removal of 7 bases from V and 6 bases from J, the junction contained 12 bases not matched to a gene. CDR1 and CDR2 (germline): SEHNR, FQNEAQ (reference sequence).

This clonotype was seen ten or more times. The rearrangement joins TRBV7-9 to TRBJ1-2; 10 bases are a match to TRBD1. Losses at the gene ends were 4 bases for V and 10 bases for J; bases not matched to a gene: 6. CDR3 length: 13 amino acids. In germline, CDR1 is SEHNR, CDR2 FQNEAQ (reference sequence). CDR3 sequence reads: CASSSGQGRSYTF. The CDR3 DNA sequence: TGTGCCAGCAGCTCGGGACAGGGGAGATCCTACACCTTC. Full variable domain (outside the CDR3, taken from reference TRBV7-9 and TRBJ1-2): DTGVSQNPRHKITKRGQNVTFRCDPISEHNRLYWYRQTLGQGPEFLTYFQNEAQLEKSRLLSDRFSAERPKGSFSTLEIQRTEQGDSAMYLCASSSGQGRSYTFGSGTRLTVV.

This rearrangement joins TRBV29-1 to TRBJ2-5; unclear D gene. Per germline, CDR1 SQVTM and CDR2 ANQGSEA. V was shortened by 2 bases and J by 4 bases, with 11 bases between the two germline ends. The CDR3 contains 13 residues. The CDR3 nucleotides read TGCAGCGTTGAAAGTGAGCGACTAGAGACCCAGTACTTC. It translates to CSVESERLETQYF.

This clonotype occurred a few times. The rearrangement uses TRBV12-3 or TRBV12-4 and TRBJ2-7; D is possibly TRBD1 (6 bases). Deletions cut 3 bases from V and 2 bases from J, with 11 bases between. CDR3 length equals 14 residues. CDR3 sequence: CASSFWDIAYEQYF. CDR3 nucleotides: TGTGCCAGCAGTTTTTGGGACATAGCCTACGAGCAGTACTTC.

The chain combines TRBV12-3 or TRBV12-4 with TRBJ1-2; unclear D gene. V lost 3 bases to trimming and J lost 10 bases, with 12 bases between them. CDR3 length equals 12 residues. The CDR3 coding sequence is TGTGCCAGCAGTTTCAGAGTACCCCCCTACACCTTC. It is translated as CASSFRVPPYTF.

At least ten counts were recorded for this clonotype. This sequence joins TRBV6-1 and TRBJ2-2; D perhaps matches TRBD1 (7 bases). The CDR3 totals 14 residues. Trimming shortened V by 2 bases and J by 7 bases, and 11 bases separated the two germline ends. The V gene's germline CDR1 is MNHNS and CDR2 SASEGT. The CDR3 DNA sequence: TGTGCCAGCAGTGAATCAGGGGGGAGCGGGGAGCTGTTTTTT. It encodes CASSESGGSGELFF.

This clonotype was picked up a small number of times. The chain has TRBV9 and TRBJ1-2; possibly TRBD1 for D (5 bases). This CDR3 is built from 15 residues. In germline, CDR1 is SGDLS, CDR2 YYNGEE. Deletions cut 4 bases from V and 2 bases from J, with 15 bases between. In DNA form, the CDR3 reads TGTGCCAGCAGCCCGTTGGGACGGAAGAACTATGGCTACACCTTC. Translated, it gives CASSPLGRKNYGYTF.

This clonotype has a count of ten or more. This chain links TRBV5-1 with TRBJ2-5; D uncertain. The V end lost 1 base, the J end lost 7 bases, and 14 bases lay between the germline ends. Germline V gene lookup returns CDR1 SGHRS and CDR2 YFSETQ. There are 14 residues in the CDR3. Written as DNA, the CDR3 is TGCGCCAGCAGCTTGTTTTCTGGGTCCCCGACCCAGTACTTC. Residues: CASSLFSGSPTQYF.

There are a few counts of this clonotype. The chain carries TRBV12-3 or TRBV12-4 and TRBJ1-5, with D perhaps TRBD1 (5 bases). CDR3 length equals 14 residues. V was pared by 8 bases and J by 5 bases, with 16 bases between. CDR3 loop: CASRWGGLDQPQHF. The CDR3 DNA reads TGTGCCAGCCGATGGGGGGGTCTGGATCAGCCCCAGCATTTT.